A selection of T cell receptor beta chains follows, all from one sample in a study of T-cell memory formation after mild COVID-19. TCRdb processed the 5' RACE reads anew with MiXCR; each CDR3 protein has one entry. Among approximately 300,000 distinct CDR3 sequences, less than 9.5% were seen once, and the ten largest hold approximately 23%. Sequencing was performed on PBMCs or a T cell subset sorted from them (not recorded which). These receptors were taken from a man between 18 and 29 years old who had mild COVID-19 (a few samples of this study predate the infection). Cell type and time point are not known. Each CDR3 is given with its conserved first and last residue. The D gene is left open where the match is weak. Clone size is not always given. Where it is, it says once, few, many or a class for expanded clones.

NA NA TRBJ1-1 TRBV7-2 TGTGCCAGCAGCTTTCTTCAGGGAGTGACCACTGAAGCTTTCTTT CASSFLQGVTTEAFF
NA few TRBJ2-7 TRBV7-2 TGTGCCAGCAGCTCCTCTGTGGGTTTCTACGAGCAGTACTTC CASSSSVGFYEQYF
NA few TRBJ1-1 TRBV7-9 TGTGCCAGCAGCGCCCGGGACGGCAGCGATACTGAAGCTTTCTTT CASSARDGSDTEAFF
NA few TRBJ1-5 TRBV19 TGTGCCAGTAGTATAGGAGTCCAGGGGTATCAGCCCCAGCATTTT CASSIGVQGYQPQHF
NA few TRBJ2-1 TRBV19 TGTGCCAGTAACCCGGTGGAGGGGGTCAATGAGCAGTTCTTC CASNPVEGVNEQFF
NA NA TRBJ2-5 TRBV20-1 TGCAGTGCTAGAAACCGGGAGGAGACCCAGTACTTC CSARNREETQYF
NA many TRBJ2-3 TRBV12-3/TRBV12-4 TGTGCCAGCAGTCCACAGGAGGGGTTGGGGACAGATACGCAGTATTTT CASSPQEGLGTDTQYF
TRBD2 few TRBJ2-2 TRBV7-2 TGTGCCAGCAGCCCCGAGAGCGGGGTCACCGGGGAGCTGTTTTTT CASSPESGVTGELFF
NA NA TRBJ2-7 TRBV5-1 TGCGCCAGCAGCTTGGGACTGGGGACGAGTGCCGAGCAGTACTTC CASSLGLGTSAEQYF
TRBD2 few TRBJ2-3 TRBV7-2 TGTGCCAGCGGCGGTAGCGGGGGGGATACGCAGTATTTT CASGGSGGDTQYF
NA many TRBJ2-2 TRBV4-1 TGCGCCAGCAGCCAAGTCGGGGGAGCCGGGGAGCTGTTTTTT CASSQVGGAGELFF
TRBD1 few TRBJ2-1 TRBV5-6 TGTGCCAGCAGCTTGGAGCAGGGGGCCTACAATGAGCAGTTCTTC CASSLEQGAYNEQFF
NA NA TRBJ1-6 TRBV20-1 TGCAGTGCTCCAGCCAGCAACGGTTCACCCCTCCACTTT CSAPASNGSPLHF
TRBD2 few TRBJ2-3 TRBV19 TGTGCCACTTTAGCGGGGGGCGGCACAGATACGCAGTATTTT CATLAGGGTDTQYF
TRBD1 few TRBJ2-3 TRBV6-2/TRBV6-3 TGTGCCAGCAGTTACTCGGGACAGGGTTTTAGCACAGATACGCAGTATTTT CASSYSGQGFSTDTQYF
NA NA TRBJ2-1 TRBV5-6 TGTGCCAGCAGCTTTTACGGACGGCCCTACAATGAGCAGTTCTTC CASSFYGRPYNEQFF
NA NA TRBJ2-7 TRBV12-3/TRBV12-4 TGTGCCAGCAGTTTTGGTACTACCTACGAGCAGTACTTC CASSFGTTYEQYF
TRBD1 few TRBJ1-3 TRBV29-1 TGCAGCGTACAGGGGGACTCTGGAAACACCATATATTTT CSVQGDSGNTIYF
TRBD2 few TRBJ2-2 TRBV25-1 TGTGCCAGCAGTCGGACCGCGGGGGATTTTATCGGGGAGCTGTTTTTT CASSRTAGDFIGELFF
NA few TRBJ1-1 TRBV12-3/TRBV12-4 TGTGCCAGCAGTCCGACGGACACTGAAGCTTTCTTT CASSPTDTEAFF
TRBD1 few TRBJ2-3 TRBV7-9 TGTGCCAGCAGCCTCGCCGGGACAGGGGCCGATACGCAGTATTTT CASSLAGTGADTQYF
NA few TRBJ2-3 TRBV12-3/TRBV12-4 TGTGCCAGCAACCGGGGACTCGCGCAGTATTTT CASNRGLAQYF
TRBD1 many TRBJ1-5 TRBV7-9 TGTGCCAGCAGCCAGGACAGGGGGGATCAGCCCCAGCATTTT CASSQDRGDQPQHF
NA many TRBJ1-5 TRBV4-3 TGCGCCAGCAGCCAAGGGGAGAATCAGCCCCAGCATTTT CASSQGENQPQHF
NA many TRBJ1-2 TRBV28 TGTGCCAGCAGTCCGGGGGCTAACTATGGCTACACCTTC CASSPGANYGYTF
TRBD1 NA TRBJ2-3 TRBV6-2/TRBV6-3 TGTGCCAGCAGACTGAGGACAGGGAACACAGATACGCAGTATTTT CASRLRTGNTDTQYF
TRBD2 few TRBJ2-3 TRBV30 TGTGCCTGGACAACTCCGGGACTACGAGATACGCAGTATTTT CAWTTPGLRDTQYF
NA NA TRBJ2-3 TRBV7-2 TGTGCCAGCAGCTTCCAGACGGGCACAGATACGCAGTATTTT CASSFQTGTDTQYF
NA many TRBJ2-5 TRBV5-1 TGCGCCAGCAAAAATGCGGGGGAGACCCAGTACTTC CASKNAGETQYF
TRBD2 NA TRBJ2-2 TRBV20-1 TGCAGTGCTAGAGCTAGCGGGGCGAACACCGGGGAGCTGTTTTTT CSARASGANTGELFF
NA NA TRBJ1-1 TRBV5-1 TGCGCCAGCAGCCCGTCGCCGATGGTTTACACTGAAGCTTTCTTT CASSPSPMVYTEAFF
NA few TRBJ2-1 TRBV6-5 TGTGCCAGCAGTTACCTGACTTCCTACAATGAGCAGTTCTTC CASSYLTSYNEQFF
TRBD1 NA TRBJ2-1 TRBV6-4 TGTGCCAGCAGTGACAGGTACAGGGGTCACAATGAGCAGTTCTTC CASSDRYRGHNEQFF
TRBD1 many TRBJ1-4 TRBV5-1 TGCGCCAGCAGCACCGGGACAGCAGATGAAAAACTGTTTTTT CASSTGTADEKLFF
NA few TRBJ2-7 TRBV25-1 TGTGCCAGCAGTGAAGGTGTGGGGATCTACGAGCAGTACTTC CASSEGVGIYEQYF
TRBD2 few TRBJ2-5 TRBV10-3 TGTGCCATCAGTGGGGGTATAGCGGGGGACCAAGAGACCCAGTACTTC CAISGGIAGDQETQYF
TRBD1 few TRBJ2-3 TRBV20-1 TGCAGTGCTAGGGGGGACAGGGAGGCCACAGATACGCAGTATTTT CSARGDREATDTQYF
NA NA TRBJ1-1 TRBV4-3 TGCGCCAGCAGCCAAGGAAACAGGGTGAACACTGAAGCTTTCTTT CASSQGNRVNTEAFF
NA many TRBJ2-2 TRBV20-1 TGCAGTGCTAGAGATCCCAGAACGAACACCGGGGAGCTGTTTTTT CSARDPRTNTGELFF
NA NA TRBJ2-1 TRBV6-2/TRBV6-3 TGTGCCAGCACATCACTAGGGGGCAATGAGCAGTTCTTC CASTSLGGNEQFF
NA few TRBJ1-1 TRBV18 TGTGCCAGCTCACCACCGACACTACACACCATGAACACTGAAGCTTTCTTT CASSPPTLHTMNTEAFF
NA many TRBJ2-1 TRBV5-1 TGCGCCAGCAGCTTATCCTCTAATGAGCAGTTCTTC CASSLSSNEQFF